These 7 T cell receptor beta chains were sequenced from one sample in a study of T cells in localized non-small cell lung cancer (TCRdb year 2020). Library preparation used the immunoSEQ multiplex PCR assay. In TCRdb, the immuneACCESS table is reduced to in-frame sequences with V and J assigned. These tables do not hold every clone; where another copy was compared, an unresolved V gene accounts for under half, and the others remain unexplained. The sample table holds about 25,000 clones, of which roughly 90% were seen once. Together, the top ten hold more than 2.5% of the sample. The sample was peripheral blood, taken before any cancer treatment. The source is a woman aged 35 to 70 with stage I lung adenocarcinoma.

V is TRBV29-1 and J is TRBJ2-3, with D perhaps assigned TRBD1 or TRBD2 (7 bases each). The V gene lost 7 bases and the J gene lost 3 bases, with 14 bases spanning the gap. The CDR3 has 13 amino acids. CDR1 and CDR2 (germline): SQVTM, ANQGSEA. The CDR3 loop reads CSGDSGVTDTQYF. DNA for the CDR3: TGCAGCGGGGACAGCGGGGTGACAGATACGCAGTATTTT.

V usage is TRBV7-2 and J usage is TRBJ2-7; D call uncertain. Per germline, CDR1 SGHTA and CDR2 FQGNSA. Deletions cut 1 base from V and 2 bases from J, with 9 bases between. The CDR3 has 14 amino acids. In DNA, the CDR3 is TGTGCCAGCAGCTTAGTTGGGGTGCCCTACGAGCAGTACTTC. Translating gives CASSLVGVPYEQYF.

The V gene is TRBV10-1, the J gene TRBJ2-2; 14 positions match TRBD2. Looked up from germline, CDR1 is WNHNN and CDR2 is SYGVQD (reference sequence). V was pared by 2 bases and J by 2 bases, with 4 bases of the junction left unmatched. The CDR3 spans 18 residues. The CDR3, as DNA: TGCGCCAGCAGTGAGACAGGACTAGCGGGAGGTAACACCGGGGAGCTGTTTTTT. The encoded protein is CASSETGLAGGNTGELFF.

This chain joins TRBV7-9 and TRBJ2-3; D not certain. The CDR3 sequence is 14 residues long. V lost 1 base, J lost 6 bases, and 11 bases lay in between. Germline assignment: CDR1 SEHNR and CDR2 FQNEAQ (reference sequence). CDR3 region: CASSLDQLGDTQYF. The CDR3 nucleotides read TGTGCCAGCAGCTTAGACCAGTTAGGGGATACGCAGTATTTT.

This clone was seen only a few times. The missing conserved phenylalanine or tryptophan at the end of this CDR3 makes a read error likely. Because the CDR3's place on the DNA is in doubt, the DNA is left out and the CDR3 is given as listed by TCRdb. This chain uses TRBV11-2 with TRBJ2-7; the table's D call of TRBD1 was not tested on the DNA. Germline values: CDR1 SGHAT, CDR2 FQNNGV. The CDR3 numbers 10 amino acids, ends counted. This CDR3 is CASSLDQGVP.

This CDR3 reads CASSPRVSDYTF. Written as DNA, the CDR3 is TGTGCCAGCTCACCAAGAGTGTCGGACTACACCTTC. The chain couples TRBV18 to TRBJ1-2; D is unclear. Per germline, CDR1 KGHSH and CDR2 LQKENI. V gave up 2 bases and J gave up 10 bases, with 11 bases separating them. The CDR3 has 12 residues. Based on the CDR3 plus reference TRBV18 and TRBJ1-2, the full variable domain is NAGVMQNPRHLVRRRGQEARLRCSPMKGHSHVYWYRQLPEEGLKFMVYLQKENIIDESGMPKERFSAEFPKEGPSILRIQQVVRGDSAAYFCASSPRVSDYTFGSGTRLTVV.

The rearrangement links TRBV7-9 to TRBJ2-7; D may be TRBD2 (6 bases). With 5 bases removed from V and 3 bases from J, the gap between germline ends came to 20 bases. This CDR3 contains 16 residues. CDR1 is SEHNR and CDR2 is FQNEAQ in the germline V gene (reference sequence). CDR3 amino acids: CASSPPMRGRNYEQYF. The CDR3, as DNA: TGTGCCAGCAGCCCACCCATGCGGGGCAGAAACTACGAGCAGTACTTC.